This passage covers 26 T cell receptor beta chains from one sample sequenced in a study of blood T cell repertoires in COVID-19. Measured with immunoSEQ multiplex PCR; TCRdb has only the in-frame clones, and not every one. Seen here are 250,000 or so clones, 70% to 90% observed once, and the top ten hold about 4%. Sequences were obtained from PBMCs or T cells enriched from blood (not recorded which). These receptors all stem from a woman in her twenties or thirties with acute COVID-19.

CDR3 nucleotides: TGCGCCAGCAGCTTGGAAAACCGGGACAGGGGGGACTATGGCTACACCTTC. Translation gives CASSLENRDRGDYGYTF. The chain recombines TRBV5-1 with TRBJ1-2, with 11 bases that match TRBD1. The CDR3 totals 17 residues. Unmatched junction bases numbered 7, after V lost 0 bases and J lost 3 bases. Germline V lookup: CDR1 SGHRS, CDR2 YFSETQ. Full variable domain (remainder filled in from reference TRBV5-1 and TRBJ1-2): KAGVTQTPRYLIKTRGQQVTLSCSPISGHRSVSWYQQTPGQGLQFLFEYFSETQRNKGNFPGRFSGRQFSNSRSEMNVSTLELGDSALYLCASSLENRDRGDYGYTFGSGTRLTVV.

The J gene is TRBJ2-5, the V gene TRBV5-1, with TRBD2 matching 15 bases. The CDR3 totals 17 residues. Losses at the gene ends were 8 bases for V and 3 bases for J; bases not matched to a gene: 11. Germline V gene data show CDR1 as SGHRS and CDR2 as YFSETQ. CDR3 protein: CASRSGLAGGYEETQYF. The CDR3 bases are TGCGCCAGTCGATCGGGACTAGCGGGAGGCTATGAAGAGACCCAGTACTTC. The whole variable domain, remainder taken from reference TRBV5-1 and TRBJ2-5, is KAGVTQTPRYLIKTRGQQVTLSCSPISGHRSVSWYQQTPGQGLQFLFEYFSETQRNKGNFPGRFSGRQFSNSRSEMNVSTLELGDSALYLCASRSGLAGGYEETQYFGPGTRLLVL.

V usage is TRBV6-4 and J usage is TRBJ1-4; 7 bases are shared with TRBD1. Germline loops: CDR1 MRHNA, CDR2 SNTAGT. This CDR3 has 14 residues. J was trimmed by 4 bases and V by 6 bases; bases with no gene match: 5. CDR3: CASRGDRVNEKLFF. The CDR3, as DNA: TGTGCCAGCAGGGGTGACAGGGTTAATGAAAAACTGTTTTTT.

The chain combines TRBV18 with TRBJ2-7, with D possibly being TRBD2 (5 bases). The CDR3 covers 14 residues. CDR1 and CDR2 from the germline V gene are KGHSH and LQKENI. The V end lost 3 bases, the J end lost 2 bases, and 11 bases lay between the germline ends. The CDR3 sequence: CASSPSGVTYEQYF. The CDR3 nucleotides are TGTGCCAGCTCACCTTCCGGGGTTACCTACGAGCAGTACTTC.

This chain links TRBV12-3 or TRBV12-4 with TRBJ1-1, with 8 bases aligning to TRBD1. With 1 base clipped from V and 6 bases from J, the junction kept 1 base outside the gene matches. The CDR3 is made up of 13 amino acids. CDR3 DNA: TGTGCCAGCAGTTTAGGGGACAGGCCTGAAGCTTTCTTT. Its protein is CASSLGDRPEAFF.

The chain employs TRBV2 and TRBJ2-2; 8 positions agree with TRBD2. CDR1 and CDR2 (germline): SNHLY, FYNNEI. The CDR3 extends over 14 amino acids. The ends lost 4 bases at V and 5 bases at J; junction bases unmatched: 3. As DNA, the CDR3 is TGTGCCAGCAGTGGAGGCGGGAGGACCGGGGAGCTGTTTTTT. As protein: CASSGGGRTGELFF.

The chain joins TRBV20-1 to TRBJ2-7, with 11 bases aligning to TRBD2. J was trimmed by 2 bases and V by 3 bases; bases with no gene match: 12. CDR3 size: 17 residues. CDR1 and CDR2 (germline): DFQATT, SNEGSKA (reference sequence). The CDR3: CSASISRRLAGTYEQYF. CDR3 sequence (DNA): TGCAGTGCTAGTATCTCGCGTAGACTAGCGGGGACCTACGAGCAGTACTTC.

The V call is TRBV5-6, the J call TRBJ2-3, with TRBD1 matching 8 bases. J gave up 4 bases and V 3 bases, and 4 bases lay outside the gene matches. The CDR3 runs 14 residues. Germline CDR1 reads SGHDT; CDR2 reads YYEEEE. The CDR3 DNA reads as TGTGCCAGCAGCTCCGGACAGGGATCAGATACGCAGTATTTT. It specifies CASSSGQGSDTQYF.

V gene TRBV7-2 combines with J gene TRBJ2-3; 10 nucleotides agree with TRBD2. CDR1 is SGHTA, CDR2 FQGNSA, per germline. CDR3 length: 16 residues. V shed 5 bases, J shed 5 bases, and the junction held 10 bases outside the gene matches. This CDR3 reads CASSLPLAGVLDTQYF. The DNA of the CDR3 is TGTGCCAGCAGCCTACCCCTAGCGGGAGTTTTAGATACGCAGTATTTT.

The CDR3 sequence is CASSLRGTNEKLFF. In DNA, the CDR3 is TGCGCCAGCAGCCTCCGGGGAACAAATGAAAAACTGTTTTTT. V gene TRBV5-1 combines with J gene TRBJ1-4; no clear D. There are 14 residues in the CDR3. CDR1 SGHRS and CDR2 YFSETQ come from the germline V gene. V was cut by 4 bases and J by 5 bases, with 12 bases left in between.

This chain links TRBV6-2 or TRBV6-3 with TRBJ2-1; 10 bases align to TRBD2. Germline CDR1 reads MNHEY; CDR2 reads SVGEGT. V lost 5 bases, J lost 4 bases, and 5 bases stayed unmatched. CDR3 length: 15 residues. The CDR3 DNA sequence: TGTGCCAGCAGTCTAGCGGGAGTACAATACAATGAGCAGTTCTTC. Translated: CASSLAGVQYNEQFF.

V gene TRBV30 combines with J gene TRBJ1-1; 8 bases line up with TRBD1. Germline V gives CDR1 GTSNPN, CDR2 SVGIG (reference sequence). The CDR3 totals 14 residues. V gave up 2 bases and J gave up 0 bases; unmatched junction bases: 2. The CDR3 reads CAWSRQGMNTEAFF. CDR3 coding DNA: TGTGCCTGGAGTCGACAGGGGATGAACACTGAAGCTTTCTTT.

There are a few counts of this clone. The rearrangement joins TRBV5-8 to TRBJ2-7, with 7 nucleotides matching TRBD1. Germline V gives CDR1 SGHTS, CDR2 YDEGEE. Trimming took 2 bases from V and 0 from J; bases not matched to a gene: 2. The length of the CDR3 is 14 residues. The CDR3 sequence: CASSLQGNSYEQYF. The CDR3 DNA is TGTGCCAGCAGCTTACAGGGGAACTCCTACGAGCAGTACTTC.

This clone was recorded only once. V and J are TRBV27 and TRBJ2-5, with 7 bases identical to TRBD2. This CDR3 comprises 15 residues. Unmatched junction bases numbered 5, after V lost 0 bases and J lost 4 bases. The germline CDR1 and CDR2 sequences are MNHEY and SMNVEV (reference sequence). Here the CDR3 DNA reads TGTGCCAGCAGTTTATCGCCCGGGAGGCGAGAGACCCAGTACTTC. Translated: CASSLSPGRRETQYF.

The V call is TRBV19, the J call TRBJ2-2; D is possibly TRBD1 (5 bases). CDR1 LNHDA and CDR2 SQIVND come from the germline V gene (reference sequence). The CDR3 is 14 residues long. V was pared by 5 bases and J by 3 bases, with 10 bases between. CDR3 region: CASSWGADTGELFF. CDR3 sequence (DNA): TGTGCCAGTAGTTGGGGCGCGGACACCGGGGAGCTGTTTTTT.

CDR3 bases: TGTGCCAGTATGGGTTGGGCTCCCAATCAGCCCCAGCATTTT. It yields the protein CASMGWAPNQPQHF. This rearrangement joins TRBV19 to TRBJ1-5; D is undetermined. Trimming left V 7 bases short and J 3 bases short, with 13 bases between. The CDR3 sequence is 14 residues long. The germline gives CDR1 LNHDA, CDR2 SQIVND (reference sequence).

This chain links TRBV2 with TRBJ2-7; 8 bases line up with TRBD1. After removal of 7 bases from V and 1 base from J, the junction contained 12 bases not matched to a gene. This CDR3 comprises 16 residues. Looked up from germline, CDR1 is SNHLY and CDR2 is FYNNEI. The CDR3 is CASTQGAYLGSYEQYF. The CDR3 DNA reads TGTGCCAGCACCCAGGGGGCGTACTTGGGGTCCTACGAGCAGTACTTC.

The chain carries TRBV6-5 and TRBJ1-2, with 10 nucleotides matching TRBD1. The CDR3 consists of 13 residues. The trim removed 10 bases at V and 4 bases at J, leaving 6 bases unmatched. Germline assignment: CDR1 MNHEY and CDR2 SVGAGI. CDR3 DNA: TGTGCCACAAAAGGACAGGGGGGCTATGGCTACACCTTC. It yields the protein CATKGQGGYGYTF.

This chain connects TRBV3-1 (or the pseudogene TRBV3-2) to TRBJ2-1; 8 bases match TRBD1. This CDR3 has 17 amino acids. Looked up from germline, CDR1 is LGHDT and CDR2 is YNNKEL (reference sequence). Germline trimming cut 0 bases from V and 3 bases from J; bases unmatched to any gene: 7. The CDR3 DNA follows: TGTGCCAGCAGCCAAGACCGCAGGGGGCTTAACTACAATGAGCAGTTCTTC. It codes for CASSQDRRGLNYNEQFF.

The genes are TRBV7-2 and TRBJ2-7, with D unclear. V lost 2 bases to trimming and J lost 3 bases, with 8 bases between them. The CDR3 consists of 13 residues. The germline CDR1 and CDR2 sequences are SGHTA and FQGNSA. The CDR3 region has the DNA TGTGCCAGCAGCTTAAACATCCGCTACGAGCAGTACTTC. Translated, it gives CASSLNIRYEQYF.

V usage is TRBV27 and J usage is TRBJ2-2; 8 nucleotides agree with TRBD1. This CDR3 is built from 18 residues. CDR1 is MNHEY and CDR2 is SMNVEV in the germline V gene (reference sequence). Unmatched junction bases numbered 14, after V lost 4 bases and J lost 4 bases. The DNA of the CDR3 is TGTGCCAGCAGTTCCCACCACCGACAGGGGAAAGGCACCGGGGAGCTGTTTTTT. As protein: CASSSHHRQGKGTGELFF.

This chain connects TRBV5-1 to TRBJ2-7; no clear D. Trimming removed 0 bases from V and 3 bases from J, with 7 bases in between. This CDR3 has 13 amino acids. Germline V CDR1 and CDR2: SGHRS, YFSETQ. The CDR3 bases are TGCGCCAGCAGCTTGGGGCAAAGCTACGAGCAGTACTTC. Protein: CASSLGQSYEQYF.

This chain connects TRBV29-1 to TRBJ2-3, with 14 bases identical to TRBD2. Germline assignment: CDR1 SQVTM and CDR2 ANQGSEA. Trimming took 7 bases from V and 4 from J; bases not matched to a gene: 4. This CDR3 is built from 14 residues. The CDR3 here is CSGLGLAGADTQYF. The CDR3 DNA sequence: TGCAGCGGACTGGGACTAGCGGGAGCAGATACGCAGTATTTT.

The chain recombines TRBV3-1 (or the pseudogene TRBV3-2) with TRBJ2-7; maybe TRBD2 (6 bases). V was clipped by 0 bases and J by 4 bases, with 13 bases between them. CDR3 length equals 15 residues. CDR1 LGHDT and CDR2 YNNKEL come from the germline V gene (reference sequence). The CDR3 nucleotides are TGTGCCAGCAGCCAAGATGGCGGGATGTCGTACGAGCAGTACTTC. Translation gives CASSQDGGMSYEQYF.

The chain links TRBV5-4 to TRBJ2-7, with a weak D call TRBD2 (6 bases). The CDR3 is made up of 14 amino acids. Germline lookup yields CDR1 SGHNT and CDR2 YYREEE (reference sequence). With 4 bases removed from V and 2 bases from J, the gap between germline ends came to 13 bases. The CDR3 loop is CASSPDGGAYEQYF. The CDR3, as DNA: TGTGCCAGCAGCCCGGACGGCGGGGCCTACGAGCAGTACTTC.

The chain joins TRBV4-2 to TRBJ2-7; 9 nucleotides line up with TRBD2. The length of the CDR3 is 13 residues. Germline values: CDR1 LGHNA, CDR2 YNFKEQ. The V and J ends lost 5 bases and 3 bases, in that order; junction bases with no gene match: 2. In nucleotides, the CDR3 is TGTGCCAGCAGCGATAGCGGGAGCTACGAGCAGTACTTC. Translation gives CASSDSGSYEQYF.